The 19 T cell receptor beta chains reported below all come from one sample, sequenced in a study of response to subunit inactivated influenza vaccine. MiXCR, run by TCRdb on the RT-PCR reads, gives a single entry per CDR3 protein. The table has around 160,000 distinct CDR3 sequences, approximately 10% seen once; the top ten hold over 10%. The sequenced sample was non-naive T cells sorted from PBMCs, obtained roughly 46 days after vaccination. Every receptor here comes from a man aged 45-60 years who received an inactivated influenza vaccine.

This clonotype was picked up a small number of times. This chain connects TRBV4-2 to TRBJ2-1, with 13 bases lining up with TRBD2. J gave up 15 bases and V 4 bases, and 6 bases lay outside the gene matches. The CDR3 spans 13 residues. The V gene's germline CDR1 is LGHNA and CDR2 YNFKEQ. CDR3 protein: CASSPKTSGRRFF. The CDR3 coding sequence is TGTGCCAGCAGCCCAAAGACTAGCGGGAGGAGGTTCTTC.

This chain uses TRBV3-1 with TRBJ2-5; 10 nucleotides agree with TRBD2. Germline-derived CDR1 and CDR2 are LGHDT and YNNKEL (reference sequence). The CDR3 has 18 residues. V gave up 4 bases and J gave up 5 bases; unmatched junction bases: 16. The CDR3 is CASSPPGSSSGGVETQYF. The CDR3 DNA reads as TGTGCCAGCAGCCCTCCTGGGAGTTCGAGCGGGGGGGTGGAGACCCAGTACTTC.

The rearrangement links TRBV3-1 to TRBJ2-2; D remains unclear. The CDR3 consists of 15 residues. CDR1 is LGHDT and CDR2 is YNNKEL in the germline V gene (reference sequence). Trimming pared 3 bases from V and 3 bases from J, leaving 11 bases between. The CDR3 nucleotides read TGTGCCAGCAGCCATTGGGGTGAAGACACCGGGGAGCTGTTTTTT. Its protein is CASSHWGEDTGELFF.

This clonotype turned up a few times. This chain connects TRBV11-1 to TRBJ2-2; 7 nucleotides align to TRBD1. The J segment lost 0 bases and the V segment lost 2 bases, leaving 12 bases of the junction unmatched. This CDR3 spans 19 amino acids. Germline V gene data show CDR1 as SGHAT and CDR2 as FQDESV (reference sequence). The CDR3 here is CASSLQSRDSPTNTGELFF. CDR3 coding DNA: TGTGCCAGCAGCTTACAATCCCGGGACAGCCCTACGAACACCGGGGAGCTGTTTTTT.

This clonotype came up many times. This chain joins TRBV14 and TRBJ1-6; D possibly corresponds to TRBD1 (5 bases). This CDR3 contains 13 residues. The germline V gene encodes CDR1 SGHDN and CDR2 FVKESK. V was clipped by 4 bases and J by 7 bases, with 8 bases between them. CDR3 sequence reads: CASSPQGNSPLHF. The CDR3 nucleotides are TGTGCCAGCAGCCCTCAGGGAAATTCACCCCTCCACTTT. Based on the CDR3 plus reference TRBV14 and TRBJ1-6, the full variable domain is EAGVTQFPSHSVIEKGQTVTLRCDPISGHDNLYWYRRVMGKEIKFLLHFVKESKQDESGMPNNRFLAERTGGTYSTLKVQPAELEDSGVYFCASSPQGNSPLHFGNGTRLTVT.

This clonotype was observed a handful of times. The CDR3 nucleotides read TGTGCCAGTAGTATCGTGACAAACTATGGCTACACCTTC. Its translation is CASSIVTNYGYTF. This chain joins TRBV19 and TRBJ1-2, with D unclear. V lost 3 bases, J lost 2 bases, and 7 bases lay in between. The CDR3 sequence is 13 residues long. Looked up from germline, CDR1 is LNHDA and CDR2 is SQIVND (reference sequence).

This chain connects TRBV5-1 to TRBJ1-6; D remains ambiguous. Trimming left V 2 bases short and J 8 bases short, with 8 bases between. Germline V gives CDR1 SGHRS, CDR2 YFSETQ. The CDR3 consists of 13 residues. The CDR3 DNA reads TGCGCCAGCAGCTTTGGCCTGGATTCACCCCTCCACTTT. Translation gives CASSFGLDSPLHF.

The V call is TRBV7-2, the J call TRBJ2-3, with 12 bases aligning to TRBD2. The germline V gene encodes CDR1 SGHTA and CDR2 FQGNSA. There are 16 residues in the CDR3. V lost 4 bases to trimming and J lost 3 bases; unmatched junction nucleotides: 5. CDR3 coding DNA: TGTGCCAGCAGCTCTAGCGGGAGGGCCAGGACAGATACGCAGTATTTT. Residues: CASSSSGRARTDTQYF.

This clonotype has a count of ten or more. The chain combines TRBV4-1 with TRBJ2-3; D ambiguous. This CDR3 spans 12 amino acids. V was shortened by 0 bases and J by 11 bases, with 9 bases between the two germline ends. The germline V gene has CDR1 MGHRA and CDR2 YSYEKL. The CDR3 sequence: CASSQDQRMQYF. The CDR3 DNA is TGCGCCAGCAGCCAAGACCAGAGAATGCAGTATTTT.

The gene calls are TRBV12-3 or TRBV12-4 and TRBJ1-3; D remains unclear. V was cut by 6 bases and J by 2 bases, with 11 bases left in between. The CDR3 runs to 14 residues. The chain's CDR3 is CASSQTAPGNTIYF. In nucleotides, the CDR3 is TGTGCCAGCAGCCAGACTGCCCCTGGAAACACCATATATTTT.

The chain uses TRBV28 and TRBJ2-5, with D perhaps matching TRBD2 (5 bases). CDR3 size: 12 residues. CDR1 MDHEN and CDR2 SYDVKM come from the germline V gene. V was cut by 8 bases and J by 5 bases, with 12 bases left in between. The DNA of the CDR3 is TGTGCCAGCGGTGAAGGGAGTGAGACCCAGTACTTC. It is translated as CASGEGSETQYF.

This clonotype was seen only a few times. V usage is TRBV4-2 and J usage is TRBJ2-3, with 10 bases aligning to TRBD2. Germline CDR1 reads LGHNA; CDR2 reads YNFKEQ. This CDR3 comprises 15 residues. V was pared by 1 base and J by 7 bases, with 5 bases of the junction left unmatched. In nucleotides, the CDR3 is TGTGCCAGCAGCCAAGCGCTAGCGGGAGATAATACGCAGTATTTT. This gives the protein CASSQALAGDNTQYF.

Comment on this clonotype: Germline and junction disagree at one end, which may indicate a read error. The chain combines TRBV29-1 with TRBJ2-3; D is perhaps TRBD1 or TRBD2 (5 bases each). Germline CDR1 SQVTM, CDR2 ANQGSEA. The CDR3 extends over 14 amino acids. For the CDR3, the DNA is TGCAGCGTAACCACCGGGGCGTCCACAGATACGCAGTCTTTT. As protein: CSVTTGASTDTQSF.

This clonotype was seen repeatedly, ten times or more. This CDR3 reads CSASDASGANEQFF. CDR3 DNA: TGCAGTGCTAGTGACGCTAGCGGGGCTAATGAGCAGTTCTTC. The rearrangement links TRBV20-1 to TRBJ2-1, with 9 bases lining up with TRBD2. The germline V gene encodes CDR1 DFQATT and CDR2 SNEGSKA (reference sequence). With 3 bases clipped from V and 7 bases from J, the junction kept 7 bases outside the gene matches. CDR3 length: 14 amino acids.

At least ten counts were recorded for this clonotype. The J gene is TRBJ2-1, the V gene TRBV11-2, with 10 positions matching TRBD2. Germline V gene sequence: CDR1 SGHAT, CDR2 FQNNGV. V shed 0 bases, J shed 6 bases, and the junction held 5 bases outside the gene matches. The CDR3 extends over 16 amino acids. The CDR3 spells CASSLEFRTSGNEQFF. As DNA, the CDR3 is TGTGCCAGCAGCTTAGAGTTCCGGACTAGCGGCAATGAGCAGTTCTTC.

This clonotype was seen a few times. The chain joins TRBV28 to TRBJ1-2; no clear D gene. Deletions cut 6 bases from V and 4 bases from J, with 12 bases between. The length of the CDR3 is 13 residues. The germline CDR1 and CDR2 sequences are MDHEN and SYDVKM. This chain's CDR3 is CASSSGAPYGYTF. The CDR3 nucleotides read TGTGCCAGCAGCTCCGGAGCACCCTATGGCTACACCTTC.

V usage is TRBV2 and J usage is TRBJ1-1, with D possibly TRBD1 on 5 matching bases. CDR1 is SNHLY and CDR2 is FYNNEI in the germline V gene. The CDR3 length is 11 residues. With 6 bases removed from V and 7 bases from J, the gap between germline ends came to 9 bases. CDR3 region: CASRTGLEAFF. The CDR3 nucleotides are TGTGCCAGCAGAACAGGACTTGAAGCTTTCTTT.

The chain couples TRBV6-1 to TRBJ2-4; 7 bases align to TRBD1. The length of the CDR3 is 16 residues. CDR1 is MNHNS and CDR2 is SASEGT in the germline V gene. The trim removed 4 bases at V and 0 bases at J, leaving 6 bases unmatched. CDR3 residues: CASSASGQLAKNIQYF. CDR3 sequence (DNA): TGTGCCAGCAGTGCCTCGGGACAGCTAGCCAAAAACATTCAGTACTTC.

This clonotype turned up a few times. V and J are TRBV24-1 and TRBJ2-1, with a weak D call TRBD2 (6 bases). CDR1 and CDR2 (germline): KGHDR, SFDVKD. The CDR3 is 15 residues long. The V end lost 4 bases, the J end lost 7 bases, and 16 bases lay between the germline ends. The CDR3 here is CATSEVGSGGNEQFF. The CDR3 coding sequence is TGTGCCACCAGTGAGGTCGGGTCCGGAGGGAATGAGCAGTTCTTC.